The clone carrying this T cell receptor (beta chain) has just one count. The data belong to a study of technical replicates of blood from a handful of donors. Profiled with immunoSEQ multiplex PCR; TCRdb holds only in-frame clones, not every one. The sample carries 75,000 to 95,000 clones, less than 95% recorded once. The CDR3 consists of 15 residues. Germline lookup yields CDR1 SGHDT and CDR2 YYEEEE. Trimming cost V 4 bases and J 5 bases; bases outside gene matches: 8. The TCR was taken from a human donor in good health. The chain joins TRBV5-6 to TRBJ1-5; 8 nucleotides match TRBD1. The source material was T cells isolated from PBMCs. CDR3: CASSRQEQGDQPQHF. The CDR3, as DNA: TGTGCCAGCAGCCGTCAGGAACAGGGGGATCAGCCCCAGCATTTT.